The T cell receptor beta chain described here comes from a study of response to subunit inactivated influenza vaccine (dated by TCRdb to about 2018). For context, the study as a whole: Deep quantitative T cell receptor repertoire profiling was used in the study to track responses to a trivalent subunit inactivated influenza vaccine.

The receptor library was made with RT-PCR. Sequencer: Illumina HiSeq 2500. Through fastp at Q25 and MiXCR, TCRdb rebuilt clones from the public reads, retaining in-frame beta chains. Every CDR3 protein is listed once, alongside the most common genes and DNA of its rows. Counted in this sample were about half a million distinct CDR3 sequences; 7.6% of them appeared once. The top ten clonotypes cover under 15% of the sample. The germline V gene (reference sequence) provides CDR1 MNHEY and CDR2 SMNVEV. At the junction V is shortened by 3 bases and J by 10 bases, with 10 bases in between. The CDR3 contains 12 residues, cysteine and phenylalanine counted. Only the CDR3 DNA stays, 36 bases, in frame from base 1. This clonotype was observed many times. The clone's antigen remains unknown. Nothing much larger sits one base from this clone, and base qualities are not available. Overall results and qualifications from the work: According to the authors, only a limited number of new T cells may be recruited by each seasonal influenza vaccination.

This TCR derives from a man between 50 and 69 years old who received an inactivated influenza vaccine. Donor details come from another sample of the same person, matched by shared clones. Recombination connected TRBV27 to TRBJ2-1, with the D gene call left open. Sequences were derived from PBMCs from blood, sampled around 2 years after vaccination. The base sequence is TGTGCCAGCAGTTTTCCCGGAAAGGAGCAGTTCTTC. The encoded protein is CASSFPGKEQFF.